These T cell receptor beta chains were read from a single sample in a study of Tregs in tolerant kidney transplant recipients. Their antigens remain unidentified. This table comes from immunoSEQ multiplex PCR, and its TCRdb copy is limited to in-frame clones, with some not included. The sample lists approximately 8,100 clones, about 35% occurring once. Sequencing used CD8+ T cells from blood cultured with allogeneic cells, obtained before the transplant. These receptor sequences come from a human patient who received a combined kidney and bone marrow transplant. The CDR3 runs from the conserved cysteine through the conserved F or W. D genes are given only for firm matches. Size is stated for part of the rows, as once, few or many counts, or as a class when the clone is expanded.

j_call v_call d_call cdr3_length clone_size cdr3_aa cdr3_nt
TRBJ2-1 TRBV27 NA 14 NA CASSLFTGTNEQFF TGTGCCAGCAGTTTATTCACAGGGACGAATGAGCAGTTCTTC
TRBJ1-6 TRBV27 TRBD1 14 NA CASSYGTGFSPLHF TGTGCCAGCAGTTACGGGACAGGGTTTTCCCCCCTCCACTTT
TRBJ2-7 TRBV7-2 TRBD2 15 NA CASSRLAGVSYEQYF TGTGCCAGCAGCCGACTAGCGGGAGTGAGCTACGAGCAGTACTTC
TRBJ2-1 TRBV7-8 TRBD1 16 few CASSTDQGAVYNEQFF TGTGCCAGCAGCACCGACCAGGGGGCGGTCTACAATGAGCAGTTCTTC
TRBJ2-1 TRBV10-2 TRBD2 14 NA CASSAGLAGNEQFF TGCGCCAGCAGTGCGGGACTAGCTGGGAATGAGCAGTTCTTC